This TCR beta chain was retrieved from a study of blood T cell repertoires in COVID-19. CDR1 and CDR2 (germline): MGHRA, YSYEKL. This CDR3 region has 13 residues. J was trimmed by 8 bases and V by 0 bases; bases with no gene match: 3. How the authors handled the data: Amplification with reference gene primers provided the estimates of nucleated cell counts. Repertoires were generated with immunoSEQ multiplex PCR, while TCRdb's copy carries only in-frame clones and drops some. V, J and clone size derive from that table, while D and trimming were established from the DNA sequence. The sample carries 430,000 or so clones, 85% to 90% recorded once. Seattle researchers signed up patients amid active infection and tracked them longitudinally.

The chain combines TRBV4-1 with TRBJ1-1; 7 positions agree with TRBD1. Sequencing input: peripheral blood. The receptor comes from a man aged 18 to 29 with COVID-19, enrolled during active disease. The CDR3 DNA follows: TGCGCCAGCAGCCAAGAGACAGGGAGAGAAGCTTTCTTT. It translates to CASSQETGREAFF.